The rows below give T cell receptor beta chains drawn from one sample of a study of shared T cell receptors in the human thymus. Some clones are missing from TCRdb's copy, which holds only in-frame ones; the method was immunoSEQ multiplex PCR. The data show just under 550,000 clones, around 78% seen once. The same sample was also used in a study of human thymus T cells.

Input material: thymocytes. The receptor set was obtained from a boy younger than two with a congenital heart defect. CDR3s include the opening cysteine and the closing phenylalanine or tryptophan.

V	J	CDR3
TRBV5-1	TRBJ2-7	CASSREQFYEQYF
TRBV1	TRBJ2-4	CTSMVEYF
TRBV11-3	TRBJ2-7	CASSLASVSYEQYF
TRBV27	TRBJ1-1	CASSLSRRRGWSTEAFF
TRBV28	TRBJ2-7	CASSLAGVRYEQYF
TRBV4-3	TRBJ2-1	CASRKAGNSGQNEQFF
TRBV9	TRBJ2-1	CASSVGGGRINDEQFF
TRBV15	TRBJ2-7	CATSHRQGWTYEQYF
TRBV7-2	TRBJ2-1	CASSSPLRKGRTYNEQFF
TRBV27	TRBJ2-7	CASSLYRVSYEQYF
TRBV18	TRBJ1-2	CASSPQPGQAGYGYTF
TRBV6-5	TRBJ2-7	CASSRGGESPYEQYF
TRBV4-2	TRBJ1-4	CASSPKSGTGNEKLFF
TRBV4-1	TRBJ1-1	CASSRAGKGEAFF